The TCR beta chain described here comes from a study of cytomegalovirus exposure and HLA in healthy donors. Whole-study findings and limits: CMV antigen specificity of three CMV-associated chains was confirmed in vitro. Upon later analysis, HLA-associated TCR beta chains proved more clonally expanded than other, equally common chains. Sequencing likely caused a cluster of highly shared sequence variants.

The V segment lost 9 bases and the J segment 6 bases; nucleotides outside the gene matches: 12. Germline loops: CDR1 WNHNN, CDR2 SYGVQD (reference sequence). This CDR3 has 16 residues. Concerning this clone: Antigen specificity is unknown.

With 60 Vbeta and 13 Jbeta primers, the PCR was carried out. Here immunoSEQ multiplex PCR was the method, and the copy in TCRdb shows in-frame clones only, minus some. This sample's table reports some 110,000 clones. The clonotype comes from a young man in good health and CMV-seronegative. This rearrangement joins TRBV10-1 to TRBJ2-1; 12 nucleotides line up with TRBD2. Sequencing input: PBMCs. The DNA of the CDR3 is TGCGCCAGACCTAGCGGGGGGGCGAGGAACCTCAATGAGCAGTTCTTC. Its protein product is CARPSGGARNLNEQFF.